In its sample, the clone carrying this TCR beta chain was seen many times. Its specificity is not known. The CDR3 runs 13 residues. In germline, CDR1 is LGHDT, CDR2 YNNKEL (reference sequence). The V and J ends lost 1 base and 9 bases respectively, with 10 bases between them. These data come from a study of response to subunit inactivated influenza vaccine. One entry per CDR3 protein, called by TCRdb with MiXCR from the RT-PCR reads. In the table there are around 530,000 distinct CDR3 sequences, about 15% of which are singletons. Study-wide results and caveats: Authors suggested few new T cells are recruited by each seasonal influenza vaccination.

Sequences were derived from CD4+ T cells sorted from PBMCs, sampled 23 to 25 months after vaccination. The TCR comes from a man between 50 and 69 years old who received an inactivated influenza vaccine. The chain links TRBV3-1 to TRBJ2-1, with TRBD1 as a possible D gene (6 bases). The CDR3 region has the DNA TGTGCCAGCAGCCAAGGACAGGCGAGTGAGCAGTTCTTC. The encoded protein is CASSQGQASEQFF.